The 10 T cell receptor beta chains listed next were all sequenced from one sample in a study of identical twins. Via MiXCR, TCRdb re-called the 5' RACE reads, giving one row per CDR3 protein. The table includes over 600,000 distinct CDR3 sequences, approximately 22% detected once. This sample was also put to use in a study of T cells expressing NK-cell markers.

The sample was PBMCs. These receptors all stem from a woman aged 18-29 years in good health.

The J gene is TRBJ2-4, the V gene TRBV3-1, with D unclear. Germline values: CDR1 LGHDT, CDR2 YNNKEL (reference sequence). The V end lost 2 bases, the J end lost 8 bases, and 10 bases lay between the germline ends. The CDR3 is made up of 13 amino acids. DNA of the CDR3: TGTGCCAGCAGCCAAACCGCAAGCTACATTCAGTACTTC. This gives the protein CASSQTASYIQYF.

This clonotype was picked up a small number of times. This chain connects TRBV7-2 to TRBJ2-3, with 9 positions matching TRBD2. This CDR3 is 16 amino acids long. Per germline, CDR1 SGHTA and CDR2 FQGNSA. Trimming took 4 bases from V and 2 from J; bases not matched to a gene: 7. The CDR3 region is CASSSSLAGYTDTQYF. The DNA of the CDR3 is TGTGCCAGCAGCTCCTCGCTAGCGGGATACACAGATACGCAGTATTTT.

This chain uses TRBV20-1 with TRBJ2-5; D gene uncertain. CDR1 DFQATT and CDR2 SNEGSKA come from the germline V gene (reference sequence). V dropped 0 bases and J dropped 2 bases, with 10 bases sitting between them. This CDR3 has 14 residues. CDR3 region: CSARDLVQQETQYF. The CDR3 DNA is TGCAGTGCTAGAGATTTAGTTCAGCAAGAGACCCAGTACTTC.

The genes are TRBV9 and TRBJ2-1, with 10 bases aligning to TRBD2. The germline V gene encodes CDR1 SGDLS and CDR2 YYNGEE. The CDR3 has 15 amino acids. J lost 9 bases, V lost 1 base, and 7 bases had no gene match. The CDR3 DNA follows: TGTGCCAGCAGCGTATATTTAGCGGGAGGAGGTGAGCAGTTCTTC. This encodes CASSVYLAGGGEQFF.

Turning to this clonotype: A clone one base away is much larger, so this may be a read error. The chain employs TRBV7-9 and TRBJ1-1, with D tentatively TRBD1 (5 bases). The CDR3 extends over 13 amino acids. Germline CDR1 and CDR2: SEHNR and FQNEAQ (reference sequence). V was shortened by 5 bases and J by 1 base, with 8 bases between the two germline ends. CDR3 amino acids: CASSTTANTEAFF. In DNA, the CDR3 is TGTGCCAGCAGCACGACAGCGAACACTGAAGCTTTCTTT.

This clonotype was seen repeatedly, ten times or more. V is TRBV20-1 and J is TRBJ1-1, with D perhaps TRBD1 (6 bases). V shed 4 bases and J shed 1 base, with 10 bases lying between them. Germline lookup yields CDR1 DFQATT and CDR2 SNEGSKA (reference sequence). CDR3 length: 13 residues. CDR3 in amino acids: CSATQTGNTEAFF. Written as DNA, the CDR3 is TGCAGTGCTACCCAGACAGGGAACACTGAAGCTTTCTTT.

This clonotype was seen many times. CDR3 DNA sequence: TGTGCCAGCAGCTTGGGAGCCAACTCCTACAATGAGCAGTTCTTC. Its protein product is CASSLGANSYNEQFF. The chain is built from TRBV5-6 and TRBJ2-1, with D unresolved. Germline V gene data show CDR1 as SGHDT and CDR2 as YYEEEE. Trimming took 0 bases from V and 0 from J, leaving 7 bases between them. The CDR3 totals 15 residues.

This clonotype turned up a few times. The V call is TRBV5-1, the J call TRBJ1-1, with D maybe TRBD1 (5 bases). Germline V gene sequence: CDR1 SGHRS, CDR2 YFSETQ. This CDR3 has 17 residues. Trimming pared 0 bases from V and 0 bases from J, leaving 15 bases between. The CDR3 reads CASSLAPVGAMNTEAFF. The CDR3, as DNA: TGCGCCAGCAGCTTGGCCCCAGTTGGGGCGATGAACACTGAAGCTTTCTTT. Full variable domain (outside the CDR3, taken from reference TRBV5-1 and TRBJ1-1): KAGVTQTPRYLIKTRGQQVTLSCSPISGHRSVSWYQQTPGQGLQFLFEYFSETQRNKGNFPGRFSGRQFSNSRSEMNVSTLELGDSALYLCASSLAPVGAMNTEAFFGQGTRLTVV.

Written as DNA, the CDR3 is TGCAGTGCTAGAGATGTTAAGGAGCTCTCTGGAAACACCATATATTTT. The encoded protein is CSARDVKELSGNTIYF. The V call is TRBV20-1, the J call TRBJ1-3; D gene uncertain. This CDR3 has 16 amino acids. V lost 0 bases to trimming and J lost 0 bases, with 12 bases between them. The germline V gene has CDR1 DFQATT and CDR2 SNEGSKA (reference sequence).

This clonotype was found a few times. The chain uses TRBV10-3 and TRBJ2-2, with D uncertain. V shed 4 bases and J shed 5 bases, with 8 bases lying between them. Per germline, CDR1 ENHRY and CDR2 SYGVKD. The CDR3 has 13 residues. The chain's CDR3 is CAISGLRTGELFF. The CDR3 DNA sequence: TGTGCCATCAGTGGCCTCCGGACCGGGGAGCTGTTTTTT.